The 13 T cell receptor beta chains below come from one sample, sequenced in a study of T cell responses to AZD1222 COVID-19 vaccine. Produced via immunoSEQ multiplex PCR; TCRdb's table is partial and in-frame only. In the table there are 180,000 or so clones, under 95% of which are singletons. The sample here was peripheral blood, taken 28 days after the second AZD1222 dose. These TCRs come from an adult who received the AZD1222 COVID-19 vaccine.

The genes are TRBV4-3 and TRBJ2-1; 11 nucleotides match TRBD1. V lost 4 bases and J lost 7; bases outside the gene matches: 6. The CDR3 is made up of 15 amino acids. Germline values: CDR1 LGHNA, CDR2 YSLEER. The CDR3: CASSPGTGGGNEQFF. The DNA of the CDR3 is TGCGCCAGCAGCCCCGGGACAGGGGGTGGGAATGAGCAGTTCTTC.

The chain carries TRBV5-4 and TRBJ1-2; D uncertain. The CDR3 has 14 amino acids. V was trimmed by 4 bases and J by 3 bases, leaving 13 bases between them. Germline-derived CDR1 and CDR2 are SGHNT and YYREEE (reference sequence). As DNA, the CDR3 is TGTGCCAGCAGCCTTACGTGGGGTGACTATGGCTACACCTTC. It codes for CASSLTWGDYGYTF.

CDR3 loop: CASSRGGAGNIQYF. CDR3 DNA sequence: TGTGCCAGCAGCCGTGGGGGGGCTGGAAACATTCAGTACTTC. The rearrangement joins TRBV7-9 to TRBJ2-4, with D maybe TRBD2 (7 bases). Germline-derived CDR1 and CDR2 are SEHNR and FQNEAQ (reference sequence). This CDR3 has 14 residues. V was cut by 5 bases and J by 6 bases, with 14 bases left in between.

The chain links TRBV6-5 to TRBJ2-1; 8 bases are shared with TRBD1. CDR1 and CDR2 (germline): MNHEY, SVGAGI. The CDR3 totals 15 residues. Trimming removed 5 bases from V and 4 bases from J; junction bases left unmatched: 7. The CDR3 coding sequence is TGTGCCAGCAGTACCCTAGGACAGGGATACAATGAGCAGTTCTTC. Residues: CASSTLGQGYNEQFF.

J is TRBJ1-2 and V is TRBV2; weak D call: TRBD1 (5 bases). The CDR3 runs to 13 residues. Germline V gives CDR1 SNHLY, CDR2 FYNNEI. V dropped 5 bases and J dropped 8 bases, with 15 bases sitting between them. CDR3: CASSKVSGKGYTF. CDR3 in DNA: TGTGCCAGCAGTAAGGTTTCAGGGAAAGGCTACACCTTC.

J is TRBJ2-7 and V is TRBV7-3, with TRBD2 matching 9 bases. V gave up 1 base and J gave up 4 bases; unmatched junction bases: 5. The CDR3 totals 15 residues. Germline V lookup: CDR1 SGHTA, CDR2 FQGTGA. The CDR3 DNA follows: TGTGCCAGCAGCTTAAGTGCGGGAGGGCCGTACGAGCAGTACTTC. Translated: CASSLSAGGPYEQYF.

As DNA, the CDR3 is TGTGCCAGCAGTTCCTTAGACGCGGGACTAGCTAGCACAGATACGCAGTATTTT. Its protein product is CASSSLDAGLASTDTQYF. The chain combines TRBV28 with TRBJ2-3; 9 bases are shared with TRBD2. The V gene's germline CDR1 is MDHEN and CDR2 SYDVKM. CDR3 length: 18 amino acids. The junction had 11 bases not matched to a gene; V was cut back by 4 bases and J by 0 bases.

This chain links TRBV6-1 with TRBJ1-5; D ambiguous. The CDR3 covers 18 residues. CDR1 is MNHNS and CDR2 is SASEGT in the germline V gene. V lost 0 bases, J lost 0 bases, and 15 bases lay in between. The CDR3 bases are TGTGCCAGCAGTGAAGCTGCACCAGGATCCTATAGCAATCAGCCCCAGCATTTT. It yields the protein CASSEAAPGSYSNQPQHF.

V is TRBV14 and J is TRBJ1-3, with D possibly matching TRBD1 (5 bases). Trimming left V 1 base short and J 8 bases short, with 12 bases between. The CDR3 length is 14 residues. Germline V gene lookup returns CDR1 SGHDN and CDR2 FVKESK. The CDR3 region is CASSQVAGGHTIYF. The CDR3 DNA follows: TGTGCCAGCAGCCAAGTGGCGGGGGGACACACCATATATTTT.

CDR3 in amino acids: CATSRDAAGDSNQPQHF. Here the CDR3 DNA reads TGTGCCACCAGCAGAGATGCGGCAGGGGATAGCAATCAGCCCCAGCATTTT. The chain is built from TRBV15 and TRBJ1-5; weak D call: TRBD1 (6 bases). The V and J ends lost 0 bases and 0 bases respectively, with 12 bases between them. The CDR3 has 17 amino acids. Germline V gene data show CDR1 as LNHNV and CDR2 as YYDKDF (reference sequence). Full variable domain (remainder filled in from reference TRBV15 and TRBJ1-5): DAMVIQNPRYQVTQFGKPVTLSCSQTLNHNVMYWYQQKSSQAPKLLFHYYDKDFNNEADTPDNFQSRRPNTSFCFLDIRSPGLGDTAMYLCATSRDAAGDSNQPQHFGDGTRLSIL.

CDR3 nucleotides: TGTGCCAGCAGTGATACCCTCTCCTATAATTCACCCCTCCACTTT. It is translated as CASSDTLSYNSPLHF. The rearrangement joins TRBV6-1 to TRBJ1-6, with D unresolved. CDR1 is MNHNS and CDR2 is SASEGT in the germline V gene. Trimming shortened V by 3 bases and J by 0 bases, and 6 bases separated the two germline ends. The CDR3 has 15 residues.

The chain has TRBV4-3 and TRBJ2-3; 9 bases map to TRBD1. V gave up 0 bases and J gave up 4 bases; unmatched junction bases: 11. Germline CDR1 LGHNA, CDR2 YSLEER. This CDR3 region has 18 residues. The CDR3 DNA reads TGCGCCAGCAGCCAAGACTCGGGGTGGACAGGGGTGGCAGATACGCAGTATTTT. This gives the protein CASSQDSGWTGVADTQYF.

The chain uses TRBV11-1 and TRBJ2-1; tentative D call: TRBD1 (6 bases). The CDR3 spans 15 residues. The V gene lost 2 bases and the J gene lost 7 bases, with 15 bases spanning the gap. CDR1 SGHAT and CDR2 FQDESV come from the germline V gene (reference sequence). DNA of the CDR3: TGTGCCAGCAGCTTACGTCAGGGGTCCATAAATGAGCAGTTCTTC. The encoded protein is CASSLRQGSINEQFF.